This T cell receptor beta chain appears in the sequencing data of a study of regulatory T cells in long-lasting Graves disease. Through Arm-PCR of CDR3 regions and iRepertoire HTBI primers, TCR beta libraries were built. TCRdb re-called the multiplex PCR reads through MiXCR, storing one row per CDR3 protein. The table includes about 530,000 distinct CDR3 sequences, about 15% detected once. This clonotype was counted between two and nine times. Time point here: newly diagnosed GD, antithyroid drugs for less than 3 months. TCR sequences were obtained from RNA taken from PBMCs. V was shortened by 2 bases and J by 3 bases, with 11 bases between the two germline ends. This CDR3 has 14 amino acids. Germline V lookup: CDR1 KGHSH, CDR2 LQKENI. This sample was shared with a second study, whose subject was T cells in Graves' hyperthyroidism and ophthalmopathy.

This material consisted of peripheral blood mononuclear cells (PBMCs), taken at new diagnosis, from a patient treated with antithyroid drugs. The receptor was derived from a woman in her forties or fifties with Graves disease. The chain employs TRBV18 and TRBJ2-7; a weak D match, TRBD1 (6 bases). Here the CDR3 DNA reads TGTGCCAGCTCACCAAAACAGGGTGTCTACGAGCAGTACTTC. It yields the protein CASSPKQGVYEQYF.